This T cell receptor (beta chain) was observed in a study of T cells after yellow fever vaccination. Overall study context: Fractions of limited cellularity were prepared by means of SMART-Seq v4 Ultra Low Input.

Study outcomes and limitations: Only a minor proportion of clonotypes was detected across both CD4 and CD8 compartments. A secondary response was less intense yet reached its peak sooner, at day 5 versus 15.

TCRdb re-analysed the 5' RACE reads in MiXCR, keeping a single row per CDR3 protein. The top ten hold about 40% of the sample, which has approximately 150,000 distinct CDR3 sequences, about a tenth seen once. This CDR3 region has 14 residues. Per the germline V gene, CDR1 is LNHDA and CDR2 is SQIVND (reference sequence). Trimming stripped 1 base from V and 9 bases from J, with 13 bases between. This clonotype was detected only a few times. What it binds is not known. The sample here was CD8+ T cells sorted from PBMCs, taken 45 days after the yellow fever booster vaccination. This chain joins TRBV19 and TRBJ2-1; D is uncertain. This clonotype was sampled from a man younger than 35 who received the YFV17D yellow fever vaccine. CDR3 sequence: CASSIVGQVGEQFF. For the CDR3, the DNA is TGTGCCAGTAGTATAGTAGGCCAGGTTGGTGAGCAGTTCTTC.